The 8 T cell receptor beta chains given below trace back to one sample, sequenced in a study of T cell repertoires in cytomegalovirus infection. MiXCR was run by TCRdb on the reads, yielding one entry per CDR3 protein. The sample contains about 490,000 distinct CDR3 sequences, more than 25% of which appear only once. Specimen: PBMCs. Receptors originate from a human donor in good health (CMV status not recorded). Some clones in this sample may be carry-over from other donors' samples.

The chain employs TRBV10-2 and TRBJ1-3; D is unresolved. Looked up from germline, CDR1 is WSHSY and CDR2 is SAAADI. V was shortened by 2 bases and J by 0 bases, with 8 bases between the two germline ends. This CDR3 contains 15 residues. This CDR3 reads CASSETVLSGNTIYF. CDR3 nucleotide sequence: TGCGCCAGCAGTGAGACGGTACTCTCTGGAAACACCATATATTTT.

J is TRBJ1-2 and V is TRBV7-2; D unclear. Germline V gives CDR1 SGHTA, CDR2 FQGNSA. The CDR3 spans 12 residues. Trimming removed 4 bases from V and 8 bases from J, with 11 bases in between. The CDR3 is CASSSGLWGYTF. CDR3 nucleotides: TGTGCCAGCAGCTCCGGACTCTGGGGCTACACCTTC. Complete variable domain (other parts from reference TRBV7-2 and TRBJ1-2): GAGVSQSPSNKVTEKGKDVELRCDPISGHTALYWYRQSLGQGLEFLIYFQGNSAPDKSGLPSDRFSAERTGGSVSTLTIQRTQQEDSAVYLCASSSGLWGYTFGSGTRLTVV.

V is TRBV28 and J is TRBJ2-1, with D uncertain. V was pared by 3 bases and J by 4 bases, with 13 bases between. Germline V gene data show CDR1 as MDHEN and CDR2 as SYDVKM. The CDR3 totals 15 residues. CDR3 DNA sequence: TGTGCCAGCAGTTTGTGGGAAGGTTTTTACAATGAGCAGTTCTTC. Protein: CASSLWEGFYNEQFF.

The J gene is TRBJ2-5, the V gene TRBV5-1; the match to TRBD1 covers 8 bases. The CDR3 runs 17 residues. The V and J ends lost 0 bases and 2 bases, in that order; junction bases with no gene match: 9. CDR1 and CDR2 (germline): SGHRS, YFSETQ. The CDR3: CASSLGQGLSRQETQYF. CDR3 bases: TGCGCCAGCAGCTTGGGACAGGGGCTCTCGAGGCAAGAGACCCAGTACTTC.

The J gene is TRBJ2-5, the V gene TRBV4-1, with D unclear. The CDR3 covers 12 residues. Trimming removed 0 bases from V and 6 bases from J, with 5 bases in between. Germline CDR1 MGHRA, CDR2 YSYEKL. CDR3 DNA sequence: TGCGCCAGCAGCCAAGAGAAACAGACCCAGTACTTC. Amino acids: CASSQEKQTQYF.

The J gene is TRBJ2-3, the V gene TRBV7-8, with TRBD2 identical over 10 bases. This CDR3 comprises 16 residues. Trimming at V came to 5 bases and at J to 2 bases, leaving 7 bases not matched to a gene. Germline values: CDR1 SGHVS, CDR2 FQNEAQ. In DNA, the CDR3 is TGTGCCAGCAGCCCGCGGACTAGCGGACACACAGATACGCAGTATTTT. It specifies CASSPRTSGHTDTQYF.

A few counts support this clonotype. The genes are TRBV12-3 or TRBV12-4 and TRBJ1-5, with 7 nucleotides matching TRBD1. V lost 3 bases, J lost 2 bases, and 7 bases stayed unmatched. This CDR3 region has 16 residues. CDR3 sequence reads: CASSLEGARGNQPQHF. The CDR3 DNA is TGTGCCAGCAGTTTGGAGGGGGCGCGAGGCAATCAGCCCCAGCATTTT.

This clonotype was picked up many times. The chain employs TRBV27 and TRBJ1-1; possibly TRBD1 for D (5 bases). With 5 bases removed from V and 0 bases from J, the gap between germline ends came to 7 bases. The CDR3 has 13 amino acids. The germline gives CDR1 MNHEY, CDR2 SMNVEV (reference sequence). CDR3 in DNA: TGTGCCAGCAGTGAGGGGATGAACACTGAAGCTTTCTTT. The encoded protein is CASSEGMNTEAFF.